The clone carrying this T cell receptor beta chain is classed as medium-sized. Its antigen is still unknown. The repertoire was sequenced with immunoSEQ multiplex PCR; TCRdb's copy has only in-frame clones and lacks some. In the table there are thousands of clones, roughly three fifths of which are singletons. This entry comes from a study of CD8 T cell repertoires and HIV-1 epitope variants. Study information: Controls included no peptide, Ebola AY9 epitope, and a CMV, EBV, flu pool. Equal numbers of autologous T cell-negative cells presented antigen to enriched T cells. Study findings and constraints: Only beta chains were identified, marking proliferation to antigen, not function.

Germline V gene sequence: CDR1 SQVTM, CDR2 ANQGSEA. The length of the CDR3 is 14 residues. V shed 7 bases and J shed 2 bases, with 16 bases lying between them. This clonotype was obtained from a male donor with HIV. The chain has TRBV29-1 and TRBJ2-3; D may be TRBD2 (5 bases). The sequencing sample was made of cultured CD8+ T cells derived from PBMCs. This CDR3 is CSAAGTESTDTQYF. The CDR3 DNA reads as TGCAGCGCGGCGGGCACCGAGTCCACAGATACGCAGTATTTT.